This TCR beta chain stems from a study of T cell repertoires in cytomegalovirus infection (dated by TCRdb to between 2019 and 2020). Concerning the study at large: Donor HLA type was relevant to the analysis, as public TCR beta signatures indicated carriage of CMV infection together with the matching HLA type.

The CDR3 comprises 13 residues, both ends counted. Only CDR3 DNA remains: 39 bases, in frame from the first base. Relative to germline, V is 3 bases shorter and J is 5 bases shorter, with 10 bases between their ends. Via the germline V gene, CDR1 is MNHNS and CDR2 SASEGT. On this clonotype: What antigen it recognizes has not been identified. Without the conserved terminal phenylalanine or tryptophan, this CDR3 likely stems from a read error.

The study at large found these results: In both this cohort and an independent cohort of several hundred donors, the cumulative frequency of public TCR beta family members distinguished carriers of CMV infection plus the relevant HLA type. The ex vivo response was dominated by HLA-C-restricted CMV-specific TCR beta clonotypes, which also provided the single most frequent clonotype in two of eight donors.

The listed sequencing device is Illumina HiSeq 1500. TCRdb reprocessed the public reads (quality trimming at Q25 with fastp, clone calling with MiXCR) and kept in-frame beta chains. For every CDR3 protein sequence, its rows merge into one entry that carries the most common genes and DNA. Within this sample are about 490,000 distinct CDR3 sequences, with 16% of them counted one time only. Under 30% of the sample is in the top ten clones. The sequence came from a human donor in good health (CMV status not recorded). Some clones in this sample may be carry-over from other donors' samples. Sequencing input: CD8+ T cells from PBMCs. The rearrangement combines TRBV6-1 with TRBJ2-5; the D gene cannot be named for sure. CDR3 region: CASSDWGFETQYL. Here is the DNA: TGTGCCAGCAGTGATTGGGGATTCGAGACCCAGTACTTA.